This TCR beta chain is from a study of pediatric ulcerative colitis. Overall study results and limits: Rectal repertoires separated controls, mild-moderate and acute severe colitis. Blood-rectal clonal overlap within each person was significantly higher in ulcerative colitis patients than controls.

The blood sample was taken during the colonoscopy visit. The germline gives CDR1 SGHVS, CDR2 FNYEAQ. The CDR3 extends over 16 amino acids. Trimming took 0 bases from V and 7 from J, leaving 15 bases between them. Remarks on this clone: Its antigen is currently unknown.

The data were produced by immunoSEQ multiplex PCR, yet TCRdb's version contains in-frame clones alone and is incomplete. Of roughly 64,000 clones listed, approximately 87% are singletons. The specimen sequenced was blood. This chain connects TRBV7-6 to TRBJ2-2; D call uncertain. This receptor was identified in a boy between 10 and 17 years old with severe ulcerative colitis. The CDR3 sequence is CASSLAQAVRGGELFF. CDR3 sequence (DNA): TGTGCCAGCAGCTTAGCGCAGGCGGTACGCGGCGGGGAGCTGTTTTTT.